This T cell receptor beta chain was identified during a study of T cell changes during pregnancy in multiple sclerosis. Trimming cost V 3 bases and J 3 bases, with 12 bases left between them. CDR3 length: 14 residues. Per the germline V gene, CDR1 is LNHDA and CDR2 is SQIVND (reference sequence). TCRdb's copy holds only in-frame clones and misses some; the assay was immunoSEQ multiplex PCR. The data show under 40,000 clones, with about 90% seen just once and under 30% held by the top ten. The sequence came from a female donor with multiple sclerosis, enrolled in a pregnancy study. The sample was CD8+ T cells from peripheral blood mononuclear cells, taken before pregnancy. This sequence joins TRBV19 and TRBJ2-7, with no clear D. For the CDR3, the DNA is TGTGCCAGTAGTATGAAACTATCTTTCTACGAGCAGTACTTC. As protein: CASSMKLSFYEQYF.